Listed below are T cell receptor beta chains from one sample, sequenced in a study of shared clonotypes between healthy human individuals. Sequencing used immunoSEQ multiplex PCR; TCRdb keeps in-frame clones, though not all of them. The table records a few million clones, more than 85% of them present only once. The material sequenced was naive CD4+ T cells from PBMCs. These receptors were collected from a man younger than 30 in good health. Some clones in this sample may be carry-over from other donors' samples. The CDR3 runs from the conserved cysteine through the conserved F or W. Fields, in order: CDR3 DNA, CDR3 protein, V gene, D gene, clone size, J gene. D genes are given only for firm matches. Clone size appears in some rows only: once, few, many, or a class for an expanded clone.

TGTGCCAGTAGTACAGGGACCGGGGAGCTGTTTTTT	CASSTGTGELFF	TRBV19	.	.	TRBJ2-2
TGCGCCAGCAGCTTCGGGGCAGCTCCAGATACGCAGTATTTT	CASSFGAAPDTQYF	TRBV5-1	.	.	TRBJ2-3
TGTGCCAGCAGGGGACTAACTTACACCGGGGAGCTGTTTTTT	CASRGLTYTGELFF	TRBV9	TRBD2	.	TRBJ2-2
TGTGCCAGTAACCCAGGGGTTAGTGCGGCAACTAATGAAAAACTGTTTTTT	CASNPGVSAATNEKLFF	TRBV19	.	.	TRBJ1-4
TGTGCCAGCACCATGGGGCCGGGACAGGTAAACACTGAAGCTTTCTTT	CASTMGPGQVNTEAFF	TRBV6-6	TRBD1	.	TRBJ1-1
TGTGCCTGGAGCCCAGGGGCAGATACGCAGTATTTT	CAWSPGADTQYF	TRBV30	.	.	TRBJ2-3
TGTGCCAGCAGCCAAGATCCCCGGGTTCGGGGGTCCTACAATGAGCAGTTCTTC	CASSQDPRVRGSYNEQFF	TRBV4-2	.	.	TRBJ2-1
TGCGCCAGCAAACCCGGGACAGGGCAACAAGGCTACACCTTC	CASKPGTGQQGYTF	TRBV5-1	TRBD1	.	TRBJ1-2
TGTGCCAGCAGTTACCGTCGACAGGTCTATGGCTACACCTTC	CASSYRRQVYGYTF	TRBV6-5	.	.	TRBJ1-2
TGCAGCGCCAGGCCGGGGACAGGGGGTAGCTACGAGCAGTACTTC	CSARPGTGGSYEQYF	TRBV29-1	TRBD1	.	TRBJ2-7
TGTGCCAGCAGCTTGGGTAGCTCCTACAATGAGCAGTTCTTC	CASSLGSSYNEQFF	TRBV7-2	.	.	TRBJ2-1
TGCGCCAGCAGCTGGGGGCACGGGTATGACACTGAAGCTTTCTTT	CASSWGHGYDTEAFF	TRBV5-1	.	.	TRBJ1-1
TGTGCCACTCTCGGACAGGGAATAATGAACACTGAAGCTTTCTTT	CATLGQGIMNTEAFF	TRBV27	TRBD1	.	TRBJ1-1
TGTGCCAGTACCGACAGATATAGCAATCAGCCCCAGCATTTT	CASTDRYSNQPQHF	TRBV19	.	.	TRBJ1-5
TGCGCCAGCAGCTCCGGACAGCATAGCACAGATACGCAGTATTTT	CASSSGQHSTDTQYF	TRBV5-1	.	.	TRBJ2-3
TGTGCCACCAGCTTCCCAGGGGCGGGAGGGCCGAATCAGTACGAGCAGTTCTTC	CATSFPGAGGPNQYEQFF	TRBV15	TRBD2	.	TRBJ2-1
TGTGCCAGCAGCCAGTACTCAGGACAGGGGATAGATACGCAGTATTTT	CASSQYSGQGIDTQYF	TRBV7-2	TRBD1	.	TRBJ2-3
TGTGCCAGCAGACACCGGGACCCGGAGCAGTTCTTC	CASRHRDPEQFF	TRBV6-1	.	.	TRBJ2-1
TGTGCCAGTAAGCCGTACAGCTCCTACAATGAGCAGTTCTTC	CASKPYSSYNEQFF	TRBV19	.	.	TRBJ2-1
TGCAGCGTCGTAGACTATGCGTTGCAGGGGGCCTACAATGAGCAGTTCTTC	CSVVDYALQGAYNEQFF	TRBV29-1	TRBD1	.	TRBJ2-1
TGTGCCAGCAGCGAGTTGCCAGGGTGGAACTATGGCTACACCTTC	CASSELPGWNYGYTF	TRBV14	.	once	TRBJ1-2
TGTGCCATCAGCCCTTCTAGGGGCAGGGTCGAGGGGGCAGATACGCAGTATTTT	CAISPSRGRVEGADTQYF	TRBV10-3	.	.	TRBJ2-3
TGTGCCAGCAGTTACGGGGGACGGAGCAATCAGCCCCAGCATTTT	CASSYGGRSNQPQHF	TRBV6-6	.	.	TRBJ1-5
TGTGCCAGTAGTGCCCTAAGGGAGCGGGGCCCGATAGATACGCAGTATTTT	CASSALRERGPIDTQYF	TRBV19	TRBD2	.	TRBJ2-3
TGTGCCAGCAGCCCTGGGAGGGCGAACACTGAAGCTTTCTTT	CASSPGRANTEAFF	TRBV7-8	.	.	TRBJ1-1
TGTGCCAGCAGTTTATATCAGGCCAGCTCTGGAAACACCATATATTTT	CASSLYQASSGNTIYF	TRBV28	.	.	TRBJ1-3
TGTGCCAGCAGTTACACGCAGGGCGAAAAACTGTTTTTT	CASSYTQGEKLFF	TRBV6-6	.	.	TRBJ1-4
TGTGCCAGCTCACCCCCGGGACAACCAAATGAAAAACTGTTTTTT	CASSPPGQPNEKLFF	TRBV18	.	.	TRBJ1-4
TGTGCCAGCAGTACCCCGGGACTAGGGTTGCTCGAGCAGTACTTC	CASSTPGLGLLEQYF	TRBV28	TRBD2	.	TRBJ2-7
TGTGCCAGCAGCTACCTGGGGGGGACTGAAGCTTTCTTT	CASSYLGGTEAFF	TRBV7-9	.	few	TRBJ1-1
TGTGCCAGCAGCCCCCGGGGGACAGCTGGGGCCAACGTCCTGACTTTC	CASSPRGTAGANVLTF	TRBV7-2	.	.	TRBJ2-6
TGTGCCAGCAGCGTAGGGGATAGCGGGAGGGCAGATACGCAGTATTTT	CASSVGDSGRADTQYF	TRBV9	TRBD2	.	TRBJ2-3
TGTGCCAGCAGCGTACGGGACAGCGACTCTGGAAACACCATATATTTT	CASSVRDSDSGNTIYF	TRBV9	TRBD1	.	TRBJ1-3
TGTGCCACCAGCAGATCCGGACTAGCGGGCCCTCGCACAGATACGCAGTATTTT	CATSRSGLAGPRTDTQYF	TRBV15	TRBD2	.	TRBJ2-3
TGTGCCAGCAGGGGTCTAGCGGGAGGAGAGACCCAGTACTTC	CASRGLAGGETQYF	TRBV11-2	TRBD2	.	TRBJ2-5
TGTGCCAGCAGCCCTAATTGGGGCCAGGTGAACACTGAAGCTTTCTTT	CASSPNWGQVNTEAFF	TRBV5-4	.	.	TRBJ1-1
TGCGCCAGCAGTCCCGGACTAGCGGGAGGTTTACCGGTAGATACGCAGTATTTT	CASSPGLAGGLPVDTQYF	TRBV5-1	TRBD2	.	TRBJ2-3
TGTGCCAGCTCACCCCCGAAGAGGGGGAGTACCTACGAGCAGTACTTC	CASSPPKRGSTYEQYF	TRBV18	.	.	TRBJ2-7
TGCGCCAGCAGCCAAGTGGGCGGGAGGACCTACGAGCAGTACTTC	CASSQVGGRTYEQYF	TRBV4-1	TRBD2	.	TRBJ2-7
TGTGCCAGCAGCCCGAGCTATGGCTACACCTTC	CASSPSYGYTF	TRBV2	.	.	TRBJ1-2
TGTGCCAGCAGGGAGGACCTCAGCTCCTACAATGAGCAGTTCTTC	CASREDLSSYNEQFF	TRBV6-1	.	.	TRBJ2-1
TGTGCCAGCAGCAGATTAGGGCACATCAACACCGGGGAGCTGTTTTTT	CASSRLGHINTGELFF	TRBV21-1	.	.	TRBJ2-2
TGTGCCAGTAGTTCGTGGACTAGCGGGACATACTACAATGAGCAGTTCTTC	CASSSWTSGTYYNEQFF	TRBV19	TRBD2	.	TRBJ2-1
TGTGCCAGCACTGAAATAGCGGGAGCCGCCTACAATGAGCAGTTCTTC	CASTEIAGAAYNEQFF	TRBV2	TRBD2	.	TRBJ2-1
TGTGCCAGCAGTAGGACAGGGAGGTCCACTGAAGCTTTCTTT	CASSRTGRSTEAFF	TRBV11-2	TRBD1	.	TRBJ1-1
TGTGCCAGCAGCTCTGGCCCGGGCCCGGGCCAGCCCCAGCATTTT	CASSSGPGPGQPQHF	TRBV5-5	.	.	TRBJ1-5
TGTGCCTGGAGTCTGTCCAGGGTGACCGGAAACACCATATATTTT	CAWSLSRVTGNTIYF	TRBV30	.	once	TRBJ1-3
TGTGCCAGCAGCTCGTACGCGGACCGCACCTACGAGCAGTACTTC	CASSSYADRTYEQYF	TRBV28	.	.	TRBJ2-7
TGTGCCAGCAGCCCTCTTGGCATTCAGTACTTC	CASSPLGIQYF	TRBV7-4	.	.	TRBJ2-4
TGTGCCAGCAGTTCCGGGACCAGGGGGAGTCAGCCCCAGCATTTT	CASSSGTRGSQPQHF	TRBV28	TRBD1	few	TRBJ1-5
TGTGCCAGCAGTCTGTGGACAGGGACCATCTACGACGAGCAGTACTTC	CASSLWTGTIYDEQYF	TRBV11-2	TRBD1	once	TRBJ2-7
TGTGCCAGCAGTGGCAGGAGAGACACCGGGGAGCTGTTTTTT	CASSGRRDTGELFF	TRBV7-2	.	.	TRBJ2-2
TGCAGCGCCGACAGGGGCCACGAGCAGTACTTC	CSADRGHEQYF	TRBV20-1	TRBD1	.	TRBJ2-7
TGTGCCAGCAGCCAACAAAAGGGGATACGTGGAAACACCATATATTTT	CASSQQKGIRGNTIYF	TRBV11-2	.	.	TRBJ1-3
TGCAGTGCTAGTATGGGTCAGCCCCAGCATTTT	CSASMGQPQHF	TRBV20-1	.	few	TRBJ1-5
TGTGCCAGCAGTCCGTCTCTAGCAATCTACGAGCAGTACTTC	CASSPSLAIYEQYF	TRBV25-1	.	.	TRBJ2-7
TGTGCCAGCAGTCCCAGGGTGGCCAATCAGCCCCAGCATTTT	CASSPRVANQPQHF	TRBV2	.	.	TRBJ1-5